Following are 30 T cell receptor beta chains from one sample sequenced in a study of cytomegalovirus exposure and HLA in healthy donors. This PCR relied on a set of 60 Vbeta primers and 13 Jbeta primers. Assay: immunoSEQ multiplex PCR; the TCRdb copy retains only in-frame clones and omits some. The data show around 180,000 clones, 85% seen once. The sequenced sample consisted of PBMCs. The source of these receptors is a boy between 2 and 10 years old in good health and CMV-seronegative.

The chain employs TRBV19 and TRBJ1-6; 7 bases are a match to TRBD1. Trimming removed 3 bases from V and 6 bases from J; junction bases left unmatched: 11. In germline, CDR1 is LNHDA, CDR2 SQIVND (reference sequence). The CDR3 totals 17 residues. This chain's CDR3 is CASSMLQGNKGNSPLHF. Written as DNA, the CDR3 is TGTGCCAGTAGTATGTTACAGGGGAACAAGGGTAATTCACCCCTCCACTTT.

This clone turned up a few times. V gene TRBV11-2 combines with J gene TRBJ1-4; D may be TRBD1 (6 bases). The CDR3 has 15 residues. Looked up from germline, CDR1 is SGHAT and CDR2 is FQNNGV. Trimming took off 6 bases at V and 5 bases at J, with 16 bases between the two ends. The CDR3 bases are TGTGCCAGCAGGTCACGCCGGGACACCAATGAAAAACTGTTTTTT. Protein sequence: CASRSRRDTNEKLFF.

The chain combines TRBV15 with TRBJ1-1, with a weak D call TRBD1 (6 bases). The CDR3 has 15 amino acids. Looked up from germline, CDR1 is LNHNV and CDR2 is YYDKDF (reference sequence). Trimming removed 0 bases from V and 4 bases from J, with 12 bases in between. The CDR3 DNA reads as TGTGCCACCAGCAGAGAGGGGGCGGGGGTCACTGAAGCTTTCTTT. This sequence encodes CATSREGAGVTEAFF.

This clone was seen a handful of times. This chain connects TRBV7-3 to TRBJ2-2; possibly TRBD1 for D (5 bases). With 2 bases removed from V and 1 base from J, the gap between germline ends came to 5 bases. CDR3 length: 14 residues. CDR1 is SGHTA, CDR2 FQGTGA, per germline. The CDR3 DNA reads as TGTGCCAGCAGCTTAGGACAGAACACCGGGGAGCTGTTTTTT. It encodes CASSLGQNTGELFF.

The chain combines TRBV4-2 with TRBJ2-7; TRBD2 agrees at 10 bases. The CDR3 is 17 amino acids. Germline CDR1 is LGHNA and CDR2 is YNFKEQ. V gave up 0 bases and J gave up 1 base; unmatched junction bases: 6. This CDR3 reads CASSQEVATSGSYEQYF. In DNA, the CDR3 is TGTGCCAGCAGCCAAGAGGTCGCGACTAGCGGGTCCTACGAGCAGTACTTC.

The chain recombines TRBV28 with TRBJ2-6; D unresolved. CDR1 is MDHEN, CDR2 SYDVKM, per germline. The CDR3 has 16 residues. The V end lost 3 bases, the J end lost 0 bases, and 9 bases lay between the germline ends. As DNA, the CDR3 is TGTGCCAGCAGTTTGATAACATTCTCTGGGGCCAACGTCCTGACTTTC. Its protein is CASSLITFSGANVLTF.

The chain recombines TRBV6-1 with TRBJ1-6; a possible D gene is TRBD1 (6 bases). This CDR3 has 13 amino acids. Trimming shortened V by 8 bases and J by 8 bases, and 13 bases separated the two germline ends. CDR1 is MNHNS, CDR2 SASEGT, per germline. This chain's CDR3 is CASVKGGDSPLHF. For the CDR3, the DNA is TGTGCCAGCGTTAAGGGGGGGGATTCACCCCTCCACTTT.

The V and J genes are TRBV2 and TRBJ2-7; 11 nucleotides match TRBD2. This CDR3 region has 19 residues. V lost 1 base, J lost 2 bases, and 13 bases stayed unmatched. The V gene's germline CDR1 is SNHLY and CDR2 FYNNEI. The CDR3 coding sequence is TGTGCCAGCAGTGAAGGTAGGAAGACTAGCGGGGTGCCTCCCTACGAGCAGTACTTC. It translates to CASSEGRKTSGVPPYEQYF.

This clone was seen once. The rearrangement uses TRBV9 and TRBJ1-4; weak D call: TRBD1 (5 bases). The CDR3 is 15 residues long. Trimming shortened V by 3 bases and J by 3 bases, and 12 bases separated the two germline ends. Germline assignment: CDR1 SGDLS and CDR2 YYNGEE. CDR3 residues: CASSGARGSNEKLFF. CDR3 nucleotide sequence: TGTGCCAGCAGCGGCGCAAGGGGCTCTAATGAAAAACTGTTTTTT.

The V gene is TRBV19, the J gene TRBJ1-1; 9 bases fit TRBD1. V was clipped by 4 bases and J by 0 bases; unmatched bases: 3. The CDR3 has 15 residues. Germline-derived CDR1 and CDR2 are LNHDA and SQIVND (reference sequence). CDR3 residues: CASSRDRDLNTEAFF. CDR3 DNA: TGTGCCAGTAGTAGGGACAGGGACTTGAACACTGAAGCTTTCTTT. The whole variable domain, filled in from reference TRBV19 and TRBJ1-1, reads DGGITQSPKYLFRKEGQNVTLSCEQNLNHDAMYWYRQDPGQGLRLIYYSQIVNDFQKGDIAEGYSVSREKKESFPLTVTSAQKNPTAFYLCASSRDRDLNTEAFFGQGTRLTVV.

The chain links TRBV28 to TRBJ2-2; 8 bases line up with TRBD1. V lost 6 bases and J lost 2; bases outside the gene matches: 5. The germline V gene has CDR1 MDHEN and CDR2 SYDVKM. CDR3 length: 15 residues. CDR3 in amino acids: CASSTGGLNTGELFF. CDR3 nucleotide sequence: TGTGCCAGCAGCACAGGGGGTTTAAACACCGGGGAGCTGTTTTTT. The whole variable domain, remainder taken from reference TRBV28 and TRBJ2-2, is DVKVTQSSRYLVKRTGEKVFLECVQDMDHENMFWYRQDPGLGLRLIYFSYDVKMKEKGDIPEGYSVSREKKERFSLILESASTNQTSMYLCASSTGGLNTGELFFGEGSRLTVL.

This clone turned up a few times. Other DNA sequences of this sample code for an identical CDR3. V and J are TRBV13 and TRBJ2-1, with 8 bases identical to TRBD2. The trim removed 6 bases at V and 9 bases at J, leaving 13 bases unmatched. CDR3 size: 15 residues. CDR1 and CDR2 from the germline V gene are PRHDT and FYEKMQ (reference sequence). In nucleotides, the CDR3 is TGTGCCAGCAGTGCCCGGGGGGGACGTATCCCTGAGCAGTTCTTC. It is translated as CASSARGGRIPEQFF.

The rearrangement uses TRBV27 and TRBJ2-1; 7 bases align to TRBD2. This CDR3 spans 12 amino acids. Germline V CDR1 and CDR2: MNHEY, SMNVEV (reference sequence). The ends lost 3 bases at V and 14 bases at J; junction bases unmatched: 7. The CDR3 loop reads CASSLLRGTEFF. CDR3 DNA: TGTGCCAGCAGTTTGTTGCGGGGGACTGAGTTCTTC.

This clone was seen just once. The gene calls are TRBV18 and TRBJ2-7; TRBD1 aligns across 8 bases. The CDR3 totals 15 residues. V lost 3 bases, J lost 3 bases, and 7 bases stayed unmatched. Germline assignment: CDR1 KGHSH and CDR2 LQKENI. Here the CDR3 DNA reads TGTGCCAGCTCACCTTCTGACAGGGGACTCTACGAGCAGTACTTC. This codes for CASSPSDRGLYEQYF. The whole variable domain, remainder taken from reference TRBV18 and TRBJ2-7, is NAGVMQNPRHLVRRRGQEARLRCSPMKGHSHVYWYRQLPEEGLKFMVYLQKENIIDESGMPKERFSAEFPKEGPSILRIQQVVRGDSAAYFCASSPSDRGLYEQYFGPGTRLTVT.

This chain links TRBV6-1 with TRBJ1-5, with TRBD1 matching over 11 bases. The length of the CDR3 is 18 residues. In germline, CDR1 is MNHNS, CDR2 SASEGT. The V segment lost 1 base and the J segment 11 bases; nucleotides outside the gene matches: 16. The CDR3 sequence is CASSEGGQGAILGFSQHF. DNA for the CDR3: TGTGCCAGCAGTGAAGGTGGACAGGGGGCCATTTTGGGTTTTTCCCAGCATTTT.

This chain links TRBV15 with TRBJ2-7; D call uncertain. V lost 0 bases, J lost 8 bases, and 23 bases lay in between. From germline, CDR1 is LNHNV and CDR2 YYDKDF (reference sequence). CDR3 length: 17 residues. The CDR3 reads CATSRDYRSVALSQQYF. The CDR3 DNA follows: TGTGCCACCAGCAGAGATTACCGTTCCGTGGCTCTCTCCCAGCAGTACTTC.

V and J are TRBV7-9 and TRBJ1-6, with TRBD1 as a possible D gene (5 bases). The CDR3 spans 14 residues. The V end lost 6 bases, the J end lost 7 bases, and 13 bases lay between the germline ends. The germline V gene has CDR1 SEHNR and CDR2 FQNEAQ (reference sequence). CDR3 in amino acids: CASRGVGINSPLHF. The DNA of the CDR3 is TGTGCCAGCAGAGGGGTAGGCATCAATTCACCCCTCCACTTT.

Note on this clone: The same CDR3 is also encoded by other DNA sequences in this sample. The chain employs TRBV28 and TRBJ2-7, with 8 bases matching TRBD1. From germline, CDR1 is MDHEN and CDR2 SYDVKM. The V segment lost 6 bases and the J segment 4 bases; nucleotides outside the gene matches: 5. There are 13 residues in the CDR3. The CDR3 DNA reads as TGTGCCAGCAGCCTTGGACAGGGATACGAGCAGTACTTC. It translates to CASSLGQGYEQYF.

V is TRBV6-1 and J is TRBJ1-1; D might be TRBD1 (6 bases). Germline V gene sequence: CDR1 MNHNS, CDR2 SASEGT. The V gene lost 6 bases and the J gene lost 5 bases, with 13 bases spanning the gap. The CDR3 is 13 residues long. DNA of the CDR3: TGTGCCAGCAGCCAGGGGCCGTGGACTGAAGCTTTCTTT. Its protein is CASSQGPWTEAFF.

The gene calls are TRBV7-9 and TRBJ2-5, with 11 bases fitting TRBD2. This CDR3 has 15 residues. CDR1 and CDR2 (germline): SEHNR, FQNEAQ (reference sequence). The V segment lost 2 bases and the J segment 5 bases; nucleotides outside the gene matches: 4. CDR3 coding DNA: TGTGCCAGCAGCTTATTTAGCGGGGGGGCCGAGACCCAGTACTTC. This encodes CASSLFSGGAETQYF.

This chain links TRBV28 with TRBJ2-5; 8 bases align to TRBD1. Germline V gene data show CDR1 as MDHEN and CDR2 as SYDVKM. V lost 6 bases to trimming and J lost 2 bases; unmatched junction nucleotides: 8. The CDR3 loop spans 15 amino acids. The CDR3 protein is CASRGSTGDQETQYF. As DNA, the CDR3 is TGTGCCAGCAGGGGTTCGACAGGGGATCAAGAGACCCAGTACTTC.

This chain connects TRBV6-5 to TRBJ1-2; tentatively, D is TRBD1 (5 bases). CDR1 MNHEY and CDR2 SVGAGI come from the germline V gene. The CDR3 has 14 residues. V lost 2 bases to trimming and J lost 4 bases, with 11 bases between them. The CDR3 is CASSYGAAGYGYTF. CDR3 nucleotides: TGTGCCAGCAGTTACGGGGCAGCGGGCTATGGCTACACCTTC.

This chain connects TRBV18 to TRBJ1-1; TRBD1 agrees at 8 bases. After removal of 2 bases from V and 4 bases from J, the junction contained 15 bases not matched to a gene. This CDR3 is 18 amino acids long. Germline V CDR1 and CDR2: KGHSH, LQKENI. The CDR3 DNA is TGTGCCAGCTCACCAATCCGGACAGGGCAGAACGGGGGCACTGAAGCTTTCTTT. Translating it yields CASSPIRTGQNGGTEAFF.

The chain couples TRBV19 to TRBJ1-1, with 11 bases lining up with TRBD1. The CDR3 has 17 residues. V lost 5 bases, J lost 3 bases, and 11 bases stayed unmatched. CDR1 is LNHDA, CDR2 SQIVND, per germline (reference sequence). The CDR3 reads CASSEDRGLNWDTEAFF. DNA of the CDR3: TGTGCCAGTAGTGAGGACAGGGGGCTTAATTGGGACACTGAAGCTTTCTTT.

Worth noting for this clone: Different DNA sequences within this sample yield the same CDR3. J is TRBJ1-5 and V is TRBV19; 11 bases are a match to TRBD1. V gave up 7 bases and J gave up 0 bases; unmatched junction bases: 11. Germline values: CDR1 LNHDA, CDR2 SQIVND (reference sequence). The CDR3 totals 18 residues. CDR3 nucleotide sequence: TGTGCCAGTACCCAAACGGGACAGGGGGTTAATAGCAATCAGCCCCAGCATTTT. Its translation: CASTQTGQGVNSNQPQHF. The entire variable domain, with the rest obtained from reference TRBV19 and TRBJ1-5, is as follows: DGGITQSPKYLFRKEGQNVTLSCEQNLNHDAMYWYRQDPGQGLRLIYYSQIVNDFQKGDIAEGYSVSREKKESFPLTVTSAQKNPTAFYLCASTQTGQGVNSNQPQHFGDGTRLSIL.

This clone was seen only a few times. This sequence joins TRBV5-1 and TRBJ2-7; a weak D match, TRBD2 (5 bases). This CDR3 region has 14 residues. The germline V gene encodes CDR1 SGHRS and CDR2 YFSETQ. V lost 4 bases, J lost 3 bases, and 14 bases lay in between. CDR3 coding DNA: TGCGCCAGCAGCAGGAGGCACTTTCGCTACGAGCAGTACTTC. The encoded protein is CASSRRHFRYEQYF.

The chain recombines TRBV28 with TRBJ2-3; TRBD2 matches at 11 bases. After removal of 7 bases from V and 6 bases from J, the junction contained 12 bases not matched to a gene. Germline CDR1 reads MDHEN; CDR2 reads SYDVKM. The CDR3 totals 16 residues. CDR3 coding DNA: TGTGCCAGCAACTGGGGGACTAGCGGCCCGTTGGATACGCAGTATTTT. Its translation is CASNWGTSGPLDTQYF.

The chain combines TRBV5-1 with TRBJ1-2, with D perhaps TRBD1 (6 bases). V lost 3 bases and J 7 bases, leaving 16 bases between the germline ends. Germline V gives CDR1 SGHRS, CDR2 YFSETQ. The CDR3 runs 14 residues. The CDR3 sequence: CASSSVGGASGYTF. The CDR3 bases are TGCGCCAGCAGCTCCGTGGGGGGGGCAAGTGGCTACACCTTC.

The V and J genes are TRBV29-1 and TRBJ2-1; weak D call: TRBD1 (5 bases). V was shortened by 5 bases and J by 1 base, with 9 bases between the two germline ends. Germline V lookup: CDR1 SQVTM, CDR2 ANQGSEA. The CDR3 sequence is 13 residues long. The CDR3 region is CSVSRGSYNEQFF. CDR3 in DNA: TGCAGCGTTTCTAGGGGATCCTACAATGAGCAGTTCTTC.

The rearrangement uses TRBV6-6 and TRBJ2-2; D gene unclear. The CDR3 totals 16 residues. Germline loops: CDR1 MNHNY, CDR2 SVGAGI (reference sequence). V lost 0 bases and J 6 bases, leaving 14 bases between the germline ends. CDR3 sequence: CASSYSISGGPGELFF. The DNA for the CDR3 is TGTGCCAGCAGTTACTCGATATCCGGTGGTCCCGGGGAGCTGTTTTTT.